These T cell receptor beta chains were read from a single sample in a study of blood T cell repertoires in COVID-19. The protocol was immunoSEQ multiplex PCR, while the TCRdb copy is restricted to in-frame clones and leaves out a portion. The sample includes about 300,000 clones, just under 90% of them seen just once. The source material was peripheral blood. Every receptor here comes from a woman between 25 and 40 years old with COVID-19, enrolled during active disease. CDR3s leave out the opening cysteine and the closing phenylalanine or tryptophan. Clone size appears in some rows only: once, few, many, or a class for an expanded clone.

CDR3 protein | V gene | clone size | J gene
ASSLAQSSYEQY | TRBV5-4 | . | TRBJ2-7
ATSGYSSNQPQH | TRBV24-1 | . | TRBJ1-5
ASSRDSYSSYEQY | TRBV18 | once | TRBJ2-7
ASNQGRDEKLF | TRBV2 | . | TRBJ1-4
ASSERGGTSPLH | TRBV9 | . | TRBJ1-6
ASSRQAGQGWGTQY | TRBV3-1/TRBV3-2 | . | TRBJ2-3
ASSPDRWSKEKLF | TRBV2 | . | TRBJ1-4
ASRQGNTEAF | TRBV6-5 | . | TRBJ1-1
ASSSQGLLSAQY | TRBV7-2 | . | TRBJ2-3
ASSASGQGDYGYT | TRBV5-1 | . | TRBJ1-2
ASSQARQGGQQY | TRBV4-1 | few | TRBJ2-7
ASSGTPQGYSNQPQH | TRBV2 | . | TRBJ1-5
ASSLVGSSYEQY | TRBV11-3 | . | TRBJ2-7
ASSLLVGGKEGSYGYT | TRBV19 | . | TRBJ1-2
ATSDPGGAYQETQY | TRBV24-1 | . | TRBJ2-5
ASSLSVQGGMNTEAF | TRBV5-1 | . | TRBJ1-1
ASSFTSGAMTGELF | TRBV18 | . | TRBJ2-2
AWGKRGPTGELF | TRBV5-6 | . | TRBJ2-2
ASSQRGDTQY | TRBV18 | . | TRBJ2-3
ASSLIPGQTRETQY | TRBV5-4 | . | TRBJ2-5
ASSLYRGLSPLH | TRBV7-3 | . | TRBJ1-6
ATPGQGNVMNTEAF | TRBV27 | . | TRBJ1-1
ASSLVPSGGQRY | TRBV5-6 | . | TRBJ2-5
ASSRSGGVTYNEQF | TRBV5-1 | . | TRBJ2-1
ASSHRADGYGYT | TRBV3-1/TRBV3-2 | . | TRBJ1-2
ASSQDMGQYNSPLH | TRBV4-1 | . | TRBJ1-6
ASRSLTGKSRYGYT | TRBV11-2 | . | TRBJ1-2
ASSLAQGGRQPQH | TRBV7-6 | . | TRBJ1-5
SASGRVQAF | TRBV20-1 | . | TRBJ1-1
ASSIIGRGTDTQY | TRBV19 | . | TRBJ2-3
ATSRGLGQINEKLF | TRBV15 | once | TRBJ1-4
ASTFGNTGELF | TRBV3-1/TRBV3-2 | . | TRBJ2-2
ASSRGRGLTEAF | TRBV19 | . | TRBJ1-1
ASSYPFQETQY | TRBV6-2/TRBV6-3 | . | TRBJ2-5
AISEPTVTYGYT | TRBV10-3 | . | TRBJ1-2
ASLSFYGYT | TRBV6-5 | . | TRBJ1-2
ASSPGTPGYGYT | TRBV19 | . | TRBJ1-2
ASRYGGPNQPQH | TRBV28 | . | TRBJ1-5
AWSAGTGVSWDTIY | TRBV30 | . | TRBJ1-3
ASSLLGGYKF | TRBV7-9 | . | TRBJ2-1
ASSLSGGAYNSPLH | TRBV27 | . | TRBJ1-6
ASSPVHYGYT | TRBV9 | . | TRBJ1-2
ASSSEANTEAF | TRBV9 | . | TRBJ1-1
ASSLAGGPDEQY | TRBV13 | . | TRBJ2-7
ASSHPTGNYGYT | TRBV3-1/TRBV3-2 | few | TRBJ1-2
ASRPTGNTEAF | TRBV6-5 | . | TRBJ1-1
ASSQLRTGEKLF | TRBV3-1/TRBV3-2 | . | TRBJ1-4